One sample yielded the 22 T cell receptor beta chains listed below, sequenced in a study of CD8 T cells in ankylosing spondylitis. TCRdb reprocessed the 5' RACE reads with MiXCR, giving one entry per CDR3 protein. The sample yields 150,000 to 200,000 distinct CDR3 sequences, 15% to 20% seen once. The sequenced sample was blood, either unsorted or a sorted T cell fraction (not recorded which). These receptors all come from a male donor between 5 and 29 years old with ankylosing spondylitis or in good health (not recorded which).

This clonotype was found many times. The chain uses TRBV3-1 and TRBJ1-3; no reliable D call. CDR3 length: 16 residues. V was pared by 4 bases and J by 0 bases, with 13 bases between. Germline CDR1 and CDR2: LGHDT and YNNKEL (reference sequence). CDR3 in amino acids: CASSLATVGSGNTIYF. For the CDR3, the DNA is TGTGCCAGCAGCCTCGCAACCGTAGGCTCTGGAAACACCATATATTTT.

This clonotype showed up many times. The genes are TRBV18 and TRBJ2-1, with 9 bases aligning to TRBD1. Per germline, CDR1 KGHSH and CDR2 LQKENI. The CDR3 contains 14 residues. The junction had 7 bases not matched to a gene; V was cut back by 3 bases and J by 10 bases. CDR3 amino acids: CASSPPGQGREQFF. CDR3 DNA sequence: TGTGCCAGCTCACCCCCGGGACAGGGCCGAGAGCAGTTCTTC.

The chain couples TRBV12-3 or TRBV12-4 to TRBJ1-2; the D is unclear. V dropped 7 bases and J dropped 0 bases, with 12 bases sitting between them. This CDR3 is built from 14 residues. This chain's CDR3 is CASTPSTPNYGYTF. CDR3 sequence (DNA): TGTGCCAGCACTCCGAGCACCCCTAACTATGGCTACACCTTC.

Many counts were recorded for this clonotype. DNA for the CDR3: TGCGCCAGCAGCTCGCGGGGAAACTCCGTCTACAATGAGCAGTTCTTC. Protein: CASSSRGNSVYNEQFF. The rearrangement uses TRBV5-1 and TRBJ2-1; tentative D call: TRBD2 (6 bases). Trimming took 3 bases from V and 3 from J, leaving 16 bases between them. CDR1 SGHRS and CDR2 YFSETQ come from the germline V gene. CDR3 length: 16 amino acids.

This clonotype was found a few times. The chain couples TRBV29-1 to TRBJ1-2; D call uncertain. The germline V gene encodes CDR1 SQVTM and CDR2 ANQGSEA. The CDR3 length is 17 residues. Between the trimmed V and J ends, which lost 0 bases and 0 bases, there was a span of 17 bases. The CDR3 nucleotides are TGCAGCGTTGAAGATCGGTTGTTGAGAGGAGCTAACTATGGCTACACCTTC. Translated, it gives CSVEDRLLRGANYGYTF.

This clonotype was seen ten or more times. V usage is TRBV29-1 and J usage is TRBJ2-1; possibly TRBD2 for D (6 bases). CDR1 is SQVTM and CDR2 is ANQGSEA in the germline V gene. Between the trimmed V and J ends, which lost 8 bases and 7 bases, there was a span of 21 bases. There are 14 residues in the CDR3. The CDR3 nucleotides read TGCAGCTGCTCGTGGGCTAGCGTCGGAAATGAGCAGTTCTTC. Its protein is CSCSWASVGNEQFF.

The CDR3 here is CASSRRESGNTIYF. CDR3 DNA: TGTGCCAGCAGCCGCCGGGAATCTGGAAACACCATATATTTT. The chain joins TRBV3-1 to TRBJ1-3; D not resolved. The CDR3 loop spans 14 amino acids. Trimming removed 4 bases at V and 1 base at J, with 8 bases between. Germline-derived CDR1 and CDR2 are LGHDT and YNNKEL (reference sequence).

This clonotype was seen many times. CDR3 DNA: TGTGCCAGCAGCTTAGTGGCAGCCTATTATGGCTACACCTTC. Protein sequence: CASSLVAAYYGYTF. The V and J genes are TRBV7-9 and TRBJ1-2; D is unclear. The V end lost 1 base, the J end lost 5 bases, and 11 bases lay between the germline ends. Germline CDR1 and CDR2: SEHNR and FQNEAQ (reference sequence). This CDR3 spans 14 amino acids. The full variable domain, with the rest looked up from reference TRBV7-9 and TRBJ1-2, is DTGVSQNPRHKITKRGQNVTFRCDPISEHNRLYWYRQTLGQGPEFLTYFQNEAQLEKSRLLSDRFSAERPKGSFSTLEIQRTEQGDSAMYLCASSLVAAYYGYTFGSGTRLTVV.

This clonotype was observed at least ten times. V and J are TRBV12-3 or TRBV12-4 and TRBJ2-5; D perhaps matches TRBD1 (8 bases). CDR3 size: 22 residues. Trimming cost V 2 bases and J 4 bases, with 35 bases left between them. The CDR3 sequence: CASSLIGSSFVMDREGVETQYF. In DNA form, the CDR3 reads TGTGCCAGCAGTTTAATAGGTTCCTCTTTTGTGATGGACAGGGAGGGGGTAGAGACCCAGTACTTC.

This clonotype was counted many times. V is TRBV7-9 and J is TRBJ1-1, with 8 bases lining up with TRBD1. With V trimmed by 3 bases and J by 4 bases, 7 bases remained unmatched. Germline V gene lookup returns CDR1 SEHNR and CDR2 FQNEAQ (reference sequence). CDR3 size: 15 residues. The CDR3 nucleotides are TGTGCCAGCAGCTTCTCAGGGGGCCGCCCCACTGAAGCTTTCTTT. Translated, it gives CASSFSGGRPTEAFF.

Many counts were recorded for this clonotype. The DNA of the CDR3 is TGCAGTGCTCCTCGTGGGAGCGGGAGTAAGGGTGAGCAGTTCTTC. Protein: CSAPRGSGSKGEQFF. The chain has TRBV20-1 and TRBJ2-1, with 8 bases identical to TRBD2. The ends lost 5 bases at V and 9 bases at J; junction bases unmatched: 15. The CDR3 is made up of 15 amino acids. Germline V lookup: CDR1 DFQATT, CDR2 SNEGSKA (reference sequence).

The chain employs TRBV21-1 and TRBJ2-7; the table's D call of TRBD1 was not tested on the DNA. TRBV21-1 is shown as a pseudogene. This CDR3 is 9 amino acids long. The CDR3 loop is CANGIEQYF. The CDR3 coding sequence is TGTGCCAACGGGATCGAGCAGTACTTC.

The CDR3 DNA reads as TGTGCCAGCAGCTTAGTCGGGGTAGACGATGAAAAACTGTTTTTT. Protein: CASSLVGVDDEKLFF. J is TRBJ1-4 and V is TRBV7-2, with unresolved D. The CDR3 runs 15 residues. The germline V gene encodes CDR1 SGHTA and CDR2 FQGNSA. The ends were cut back, 1 base at V and 6 bases at J, with 12 bases in the middle.

This clonotype has at least ten counts. This chain uses TRBV6-6 with TRBJ2-1; D call uncertain. This CDR3 contains 14 residues. Germline V lookup: CDR1 MNHNY, CDR2 SVGAGI (reference sequence). V was shortened by 4 bases and J by 4 bases, with 11 bases between the two germline ends. DNA of the CDR3: TGTGCCAGCAGTTTACGGCCCGTTTACAATGAGCAGTTCTTC. This sequence encodes CASSLRPVYNEQFF.

This clonotype was recorded many times. V and J are TRBV29-1 and TRBJ1-1, with no clear D. The germline V and J ends were trimmed by 3 bases and 3 bases, with 8 bases remaining between them. This CDR3 is 12 amino acids long. Germline V gene data show CDR1 as SQVTM and CDR2 as ANQGSEA. CDR3 DNA sequence: TGCAGCGTTGACCGTGGGGACACTGAAGCTTTCTTT. Translating gives CSVDRGDTEAFF.

In this sample, this clonotype turned up many times. This chain connects TRBV12-3 or TRBV12-4 to TRBJ2-2; maybe TRBD1 (6 bases). The V end lost 4 bases, the J end lost 6 bases, and 12 bases lay between the germline ends. This CDR3 spans 14 amino acids. This chain's CDR3 is CASSSYKGAGELFF. DNA of the CDR3: TGTGCCAGCAGTTCCTACAAGGGGGCCGGGGAGCTGTTTTTT.

This clonotype appeared a few times. The chain joins TRBV7-9 to TRBJ2-7; D uncertain. Trimming left V 3 bases short and J 7 bases short, with 7 bases between. Germline values: CDR1 SEHNR, CDR2 FQNEAQ (reference sequence). The CDR3 is 11 amino acids. The CDR3 region is CASSFTVEQYF. The CDR3 nucleotides read TGTGCCAGCAGCTTCACGGTGGAGCAGTACTTC. The complete variable domain, with remaining parts taken from reference TRBV7-9 and TRBJ2-7, reads DTGVSQNPRHKITKRGQNVTFRCDPISEHNRLYWYRQTLGQGPEFLTYFQNEAQLEKSRLLSDRFSAERPKGSFSTLEIQRTEQGDSAMYLCASSFTVEQYFGPGTRLTVT.

This clonotype was counted between two and nine times. CDR3 in amino acids: CSVDAGTSGFSYNEQFF. The CDR3 bases are TGCAGCGTTGACGCCGGGACTAGCGGGTTCTCCTACAATGAGCAGTTCTTC. The rearrangement joins TRBV29-1 to TRBJ2-1, with 12 bases that match TRBD2. The CDR3 is 17 amino acids. CDR1 and CDR2 (germline): SQVTM, ANQGSEA. Trimming took 3 bases from V and 0 from J; bases not matched to a gene: 6.

This sequence joins TRBV4-2 and TRBJ1-2; possible D gene TRBD1, 5 bases. Germline CDR1 is LGHNA and CDR2 is YNFKEQ. V shed 0 bases and J shed 2 bases, with 16 bases lying between them. The CDR3 sequence is 17 residues long. The CDR3 DNA reads as TGTGCCAGCAGCCAAGATTGGAGGTCCGCAGGGAACTATGGCTACACCTTC. It translates to CASSQDWRSAGNYGYTF.

This clonotype showed up many times. The chain combines TRBV5-1 with TRBJ2-1, with a tentative D call TRBD2 (6 bases). Trimming took 2 bases from V and 6 from J, leaving 15 bases between them. The CDR3 length is 15 residues. Germline V gives CDR1 SGHRS, CDR2 YFSETQ. This CDR3 is CASSLTGDASNEQFF. The CDR3 bases are TGCGCCAGCAGCTTAACGGGGGACGCCTCCAATGAGCAGTTCTTC.

This clonotype was detected ten times or more. The V gene is TRBV2, the J gene TRBJ2-3; TRBD2 agrees at 11 bases. The CDR3 covers 16 residues. The ends lost 3 bases at V and 2 bases at J; junction bases unmatched: 4. Germline CDR1 and CDR2: SNHLY and FYNNEI. The CDR3 nucleotides are TGTGCCAGCAGTGATGGGACTAGCGGATTCACAGATACGCAGTATTTT. Translating it yields CASSDGTSGFTDTQYF.

In this sample, this clonotype turned up many times. The chain recombines TRBV20-1 with TRBJ2-7; D is undetermined. Germline assignment: CDR1 DFQATT and CDR2 SNEGSKA (reference sequence). V shed 4 bases and J shed 2 bases, with 12 bases lying between them. The CDR3 contains 13 residues. CDR3 loop: CSAKSITAYEQYF. CDR3 nucleotides: TGCAGTGCTAAAAGTATAACAGCCTACGAGCAGTACTTC.